This paragraph reports one T cell receptor beta chain. Method: immunoSEQ multiplex PCR; TCRdb's copy keeps in-frame clones and lacks some. Of fewer than 3 million clones in the sample, 85% to 95% are singletons; the top ten hold 0.3% to 0.4%. These data come from a study of shared clonotypes between healthy human individuals. The V end was cut by 4 bases, the J end by 3 bases, with 13 bases between. In germline, CDR1 is WNHNN, CDR2 SYGVQD (reference sequence). CDR3 length: 14 amino acids. The source is a man younger than 35 in good health. Some clones in this sample may be carry-over from other donors' samples. This chain uses TRBV10-1 with TRBJ2-7; D unclear. Sequencing used naive CD4+ T cells from PBMCs. Subset of the sample: CD45RA+ positively selected. The CDR3 DNA reads as TGCGCCAGCAGTGTTGGTACAAAAATCTACGAGCAGTACTTC. The encoded protein is CASSVGTKIYEQYF.